Shown below are 18 T cell receptor beta chains from a single sample sequenced in a study of human T cells and chemical hapten exposure. A single record per CDR3 protein comes from TCRdb applying MiXCR to the RACE reads. The sample contains some 350,000 distinct CDR3 sequences, under 6.5% of which appear only once. The sample's time point: patch test 2, 6 weeks after DPC sensitization. Treatment of the sample: therapeutic diphenylcyclopropenone sensitization with weekly scalp DPC. Sequences were derived from whole blood, sampled in connection with sensitization to the hapten diphenylcyclopropenone (DPC). All receptors derive from a woman between 18 and 29 years old with alopecia areata. Some clones in this sample may be carry-over from other donors' samples.

This clonotype has a handful of counts. This sequence joins TRBV2 and TRBJ1-5; D is unclear. Between the trimmed V and J ends, which lost 10 bases and 2 bases, there was a span of 15 bases. This CDR3 has 14 residues. Germline loops: CDR1 SNHLY, CDR2 FYNNEI. The CDR3: CATEDSQGNQPQHF. CDR3 in DNA: TGTGCCACCGAGGACTCTCAAGGCAATCAGCCCCAGCATTTT. Based on the CDR3 plus reference TRBV2 and TRBJ1-5, the full variable domain is EPEVTQTPSHQVTQMGQEVILRCVPISNHLYFYWYRQILGQKVEFLVSFYNNEISEKSEIFDDQFSVERPDGSNFTLKIRSTKLEDSAMYFCATEDSQGNQPQHFGDGTRLSIL.

The CDR3 spells CAISKSTSDQETQYF. CDR3 nucleotide sequence: TGTGCCATCAGCAAATCCACTAGTGACCAAGAGACCCAGTACTTC. V usage is TRBV10-3 and J usage is TRBJ2-5; maybe TRBD2 (5 bases). This CDR3 has 15 residues. Germline CDR1 and CDR2: ENHRY and SYGVKD. Trimming removed 6 bases from V and 0 bases from J, with 14 bases in between.

The table lists this clonotype with many counts. This rearrangement joins TRBV7-2 to TRBJ2-5, with D uncertain. V was clipped by 5 bases and J by 4 bases, with 8 bases between them. From germline, CDR1 is SGHTA and CDR2 FQGNSA. The length of the CDR3 is 12 residues. The CDR3 sequence: CASSLRRETQYF. In DNA, the CDR3 is TGTGCCAGCAGCCTGCGTAGAGAGACCCAGTACTTC. Together with reference TRBV7-2 and TRBJ2-5, the CDR3 gives the full variable domain: GAGVSQSPSNKVTEKGKDVELRCDPISGHTALYWYRQSLGQGLEFLIYFQGNSAPDKSGLPSDRFSAERTGGSVSTLTIQRTQQEDSAVYLCASSLRRETQYFGPGTRLLVL.

At least ten counts were recorded for this clonotype. The chain is built from TRBV5-6 and TRBJ1-1, with D unclear. The V end was cut by 6 bases, the J end by 0 bases, with 9 bases between. This CDR3 contains 13 residues. From germline, CDR1 is SGHDT and CDR2 YYEEEE. In nucleotides, the CDR3 is TGTGCCAGCATTCGCCTAATGAACACTGAAGCTTTCTTT. Protein: CASIRLMNTEAFF. Full variable domain (rest looked up from reference TRBV5-6 and TRBJ1-1): DAGVTQSPTHLIKTRGQQVTLRCSPKSGHDTVSWYQQALGQGPQFIFQYYEEEERQRGNFPDRFSGHQFPNYSSELNVNALLLGDSALYLCASIRLMNTEAFFGQGTRLTVV.

In this sample, this clonotype turned up a few times. The junction departs from germline at one end; a sequencing error may be responsible. The V gene is TRBV7-7, the J gene TRBJ2-7; maybe TRBD1 (5 bases). Germline V CDR1 and CDR2: SSHAT, FNYEAQ (reference sequence). CDR3 length: 13 residues. The CDR3: CASSSFRDTEQYF. In DNA, the CDR3 is TGTGCTAGCAGCTCTTTCAGGGATACCGAGCAGTACTTC.

The chain uses TRBV14 and TRBJ1-2; D unresolved. CDR1 and CDR2 from the germline V gene are SGHDN and FVKESK. This CDR3 comprises 13 residues. The V end was cut by 4 bases, the J end by 3 bases, with 9 bases between. CDR3 sequence reads: CASSRSEHYGYTF. CDR3 coding DNA: TGTGCCAGCAGCCGTAGTGAGCACTATGGCTACACCTTC.

This clonotype was counted at least ten times. The chain links TRBV5-1 to TRBJ1-4; D ambiguous. Trimming pared 5 bases from V and 8 bases from J, leaving 28 bases between. This CDR3 spans 18 amino acids. Germline CDR1 reads SGHRS; CDR2 reads YFSETQ. The DNA for the CDR3 is TGCGCCAGCAGGGCGCAATTAACCGGGGAAGGGTATGGAGAAAAACTGTTTTTT. Translation: CASRAQLTGEGYGEKLFF.

The chain links TRBV6-1 to TRBJ1-5; 8 positions match TRBD1. This CDR3 is built from 18 residues. Germline values: CDR1 MNHNS, CDR2 SASEGT. Losses at the gene ends were 0 bases for V and 0 bases for J; bases not matched to a gene: 7. This CDR3 is CASSEAMTGAYSNQPQHF. The CDR3 DNA follows: TGTGCCAGCAGTGAAGCCATGACAGGGGCTTATAGCAATCAGCCCCAGCATTTT.

The rearrangement joins TRBV20-1 to TRBJ2-6; D gene ambiguous. The CDR3 sequence is 16 residues long. CDR1 is DFQATT and CDR2 is SNEGSKA in the germline V gene (reference sequence). Trimming shortened V by 5 bases and J by 0 bases, and 14 bases separated the two germline ends. The CDR3, as DNA: TGCAGTGCTCCTTCCAGTAGTTTCTCTGGGGCCAACGTCCTGACTTTC. This encodes CSAPSSSFSGANVLTF.

V is TRBV7-8 and J is TRBJ2-5; D is ambiguous. Germline CDR1 reads SGHVS; CDR2 reads FQNEAQ. Trimming stripped 0 bases from V and 5 bases from J, with 16 bases between. There are 16 residues in the CDR3. CDR3 coding DNA: TGTGCCAGCAGCTTAGCTGAGTACACCGTCGGGGAGACCCAGTACTTC. Amino acid sequence: CASSLAEYTVGETQYF.

This clonotype was recorded at least ten times. The V and J genes are TRBV12-3 or TRBV12-4 and TRBJ1-4; D perhaps matches TRBD1 (5 bases). The CDR3 runs 13 residues. V shed 8 bases and J shed 4 bases, with 11 bases lying between them. CDR3 sequence (DNA): TGTGCCAGCGGTGGGGCAAGTAATGAAAAACTGTTTTTT. This codes for CASGGASNEKLFF.

This clonotype has more than one count but fewer than ten. The chain uses TRBV10-3 and TRBJ1-2; D is ambiguous. The CDR3 length is 14 residues. Germline loops: CDR1 ENHRY, CDR2 SYGVKD. Trimming pared 5 bases from V and 8 bases from J, leaving 18 bases between. In nucleotides, the CDR3 is TGTGCCATCAGTTCGCAGTTGGAAGGTGAGGGCTACACCTTC. Protein: CAISSQLEGEGYTF.

This clonotype showed up just a few times. The rearrangement uses TRBV6-5 and TRBJ1-4; D is perhaps TRBD1 (5 bases). The CDR3 length is 15 residues. The germline V gene encodes CDR1 MNHEY and CDR2 SVGAGI. Trimming cost V 1 base and J 6 bases, with 12 bases left between them. The CDR3 region is CASSYLGREDEKLFF. The DNA for the CDR3 is TGTGCCAGCAGTTACTTGGGCAGGGAGGATGAAAAACTGTTTTTT.

There are many counts of this clonotype. The V gene is TRBV7-2, the J gene TRBJ2-7, with no clear D. With 5 bases removed from V and 2 bases from J, the gap between germline ends came to 10 bases. The CDR3 covers 13 residues. Germline CDR1 is SGHTA and CDR2 is FQGNSA. CDR3 nucleotides: TGTGCCAGCAGCCTTCCTCAGGCCTACGAGCAGTACTTC. Translated: CASSLPQAYEQYF.

This clonotype has ten or more counts. The V gene is TRBV4-3, the J gene TRBJ2-3; TRBD2 might be the D (6 bases). Trimming stripped 3 bases from V and 3 bases from J, with 19 bases between. Germline V gene data show CDR1 as LGHNA and CDR2 as YSLEER. The CDR3 has 17 amino acids. The CDR3 protein is CASSQAGGGGGTDTQYF. Written as DNA, the CDR3 is TGCGCCAGCAGCCAGGCCGGTGGAGGAGGAGGGACAGATACGCAGTATTTT.

V and J are TRBV7-9 and TRBJ2-1; tentative D call: TRBD2 (6 bases). CDR3 length equals 15 residues. V was clipped by 2 bases and J by 4 bases, with 12 bases between them. Germline lookup yields CDR1 SEHNR and CDR2 FQNEAQ (reference sequence). The CDR3 region is CASSLQVSGYNEQFF. CDR3 bases: TGTGCCAGCAGCTTACAGGTTAGCGGATACAATGAGCAGTTCTTC.

This clonotype appeared many times. The V and J genes are TRBV5-1 and TRBJ1-2; 7 bases line up with TRBD1. The V segment lost 2 bases and the J segment 4 bases; nucleotides outside the gene matches: 5. CDR3 length: 14 residues. The V gene's germline CDR1 is SGHRS and CDR2 YFSETQ. CDR3 loop: CASSLDRVGYGYTF. DNA of the CDR3: TGCGCCAGCAGCTTAGACAGGGTCGGCTATGGCTACACCTTC.

This clonotype was observed many times. The CDR3 loop reads CSAWDRANEKLFF. DNA for the CDR3: TGCAGTGCTTGGGACAGGGCGAATGAAAAACTGTTTTTT. The V and J genes are TRBV20-1 and TRBJ1-4; 9 nucleotides agree with TRBD1. Unmatched junction bases numbered 3, after V lost 5 bases and J lost 5 bases. The germline CDR1 and CDR2 sequences are DFQATT and SNEGSKA (reference sequence). CDR3 size: 13 residues.